The clone carrying this TCR beta chain appeared many times. The target antigen is unknown. The CDR3 covers 14 residues. The ends were cut back, 3 bases at V and 1 base at J, with 10 bases in the middle. Germline CDR1 reads DFQATT; CDR2 reads SNEGSKA (reference sequence). The data derive from a study of regulatory T cells in long-lasting Graves disease. Study-wide findings and caveats: Having few samples may have compromised the accuracy.

Time point described: newly diagnosed GD, antithyroid drugs for less than 3 months. The TCR library was made from RNA extracted from PBMCs. Relying on iRepertoire HTBI primers and Arm-PCR of CDR3 regions, the team built TCR beta libraries. In TCRdb, the multiplex PCR reads were re-called with MiXCR into one record per CDR3 protein. The sample has hundreds of thousands of distinct CDR3 sequences, 16% seen once. The same data also contributed to another study, on T cells in Graves' hyperthyroidism and ophthalmopathy.

The chain combines TRBV20-1 with TRBJ1-5, with unresolved D. The sequence was collected from a woman in her 30s with Graves disease. The material sequenced was peripheral blood mononuclear cells (PBMCs), taken at new diagnosis, from a patient treated with antithyroid drugs. The DNA of the CDR3 is TGCAGTGCTAGGGGCCTTCAGAGCAATCAGCCCCAGCATTTT. Translation: CSARGLQSNQPQHF.